The clone carrying this T cell receptor beta chain was counted ten times or more. Its antigen is as yet unknown. This specimen belongs to a study of T-cell reconstitution after alpha-beta-depleted transplantation in children. Whole-study findings and limits: Newly produced T cells mostly accounted for T-cell counts and diversity one year post-transplant.

Researchers prepared the TCRbeta library using unique molecular identifiers, the study reports. TCRdb recomputed calls from the PCR reads with MiXCR, one row per CDR3 protein. The sample records roughly 500,000 distinct CDR3 sequences, under 12% being singletons. V lost 5 bases and J lost 4, with 14 bases in between. The CDR3 is 14 residues long. Germline assignment: CDR1 SGHTA and CDR2 FQGNSA. The genes are TRBV7-2 and TRBJ1-2; D perhaps matches TRBD1 (6 bases). The receptor was derived from a child aged 2-15 years with inherited bone marrow failure, due to receive a stem cell transplant. Source: PBMCs, taken before TCRalphabeta/CD19-depleted stem cell transplant. CDR3 loop: CASSPTTGLYGYTF. DNA of the CDR3: TGTGCCAGCAGCCCTACGACAGGACTCTATGGCTACACCTTC.